This record looks at one TCR beta chain sequence and its context. The antigen remains unidentified. The repertoire was sequenced with immunoSEQ multiplex PCR; TCRdb's copy has only in-frame clones and lacks some. Here the sample spans around 59,000 clones, approximately 89% being singletons. The record originates from a study of OX40 agonist ivuxolimab in advanced cancers. Study details: From roughly 23 to 90 years was the age range, with a mean of 60 years, and over 80% were male. The study, taken as a whole, reports: Expanded clones were, on average, more numerous in CD8+ T cells than in CD4+. Low levels of normalized T-cell clonal expansion also appeared in some nonresponders.

Deletions cut 1 base from V and 0 bases from J, with 9 bases between. This CDR3 spans 15 amino acids. Germline lookup yields CDR1 SEHNR and CDR2 FQNEAQ (reference sequence). The input for sequencing was CD4+ or CD8+ T cells sorted from blood, taken in a trial of the OX40 agonist ivuxolimab. The chain employs TRBV7-9 and TRBJ1-1, with no clear D. The TCR was taken from an adult with an advanced solid tumor such as melanoma, head and neck, liver or kidney cancer. The CDR3 loop reads CASSLGRTVNTEAFF. The CDR3 nucleotides are TGTGCCAGCAGCTTAGGTAGGACGGTGAACACTGAAGCTTTCTTT.